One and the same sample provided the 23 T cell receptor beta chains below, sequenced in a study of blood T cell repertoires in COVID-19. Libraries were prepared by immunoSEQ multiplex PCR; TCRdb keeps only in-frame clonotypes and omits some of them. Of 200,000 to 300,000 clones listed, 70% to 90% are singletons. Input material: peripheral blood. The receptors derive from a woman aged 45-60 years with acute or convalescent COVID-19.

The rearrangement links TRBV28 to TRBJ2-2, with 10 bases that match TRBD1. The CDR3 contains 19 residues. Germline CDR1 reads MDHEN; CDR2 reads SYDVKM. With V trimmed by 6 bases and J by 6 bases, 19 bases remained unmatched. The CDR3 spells CASSRGRDRGLPRAGELFF. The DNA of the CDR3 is TGTGCCAGCAGCCGGGGCCGGGACAGGGGCCTGCCAAGGGCCGGGGAGCTGTTTTTT.

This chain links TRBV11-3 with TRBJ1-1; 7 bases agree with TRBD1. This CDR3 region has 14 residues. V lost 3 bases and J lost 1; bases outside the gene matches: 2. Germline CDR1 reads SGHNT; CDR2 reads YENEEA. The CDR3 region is CASSFQGGNTEAFF. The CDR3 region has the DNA TGTGCCAGCAGCTTCCAGGGGGGGAACACTGAAGCTTTCTTT.

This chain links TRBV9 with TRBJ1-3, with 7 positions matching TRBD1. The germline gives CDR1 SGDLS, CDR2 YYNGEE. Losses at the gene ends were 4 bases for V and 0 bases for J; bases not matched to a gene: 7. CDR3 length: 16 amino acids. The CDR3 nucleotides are TGTGCCAGCAGCCCCCCAGGGACAGTCTCTGGAAACACCATATATTTT. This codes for CASSPPGTVSGNTIYF.

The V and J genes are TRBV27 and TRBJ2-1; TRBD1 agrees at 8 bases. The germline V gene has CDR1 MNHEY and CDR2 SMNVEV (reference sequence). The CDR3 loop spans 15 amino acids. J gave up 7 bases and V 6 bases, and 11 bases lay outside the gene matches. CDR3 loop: CASSRGQGGLNEQFF. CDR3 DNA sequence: TGTGCCAGCAGCCGAGGACAGGGTGGGTTGAATGAGCAGTTCTTC.

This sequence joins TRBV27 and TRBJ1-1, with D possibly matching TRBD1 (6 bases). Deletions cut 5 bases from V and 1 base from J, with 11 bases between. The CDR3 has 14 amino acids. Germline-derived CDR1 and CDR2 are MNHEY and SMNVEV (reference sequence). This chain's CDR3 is CASSLRQANTEAFF. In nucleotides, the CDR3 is TGTGCCAGCAGTCTCCGACAGGCGAACACTGAAGCTTTCTTT.

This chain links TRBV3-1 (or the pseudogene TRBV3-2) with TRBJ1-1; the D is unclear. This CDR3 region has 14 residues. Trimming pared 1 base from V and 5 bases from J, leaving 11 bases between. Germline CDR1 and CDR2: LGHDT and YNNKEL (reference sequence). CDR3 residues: CASSQGGPGTEAFF. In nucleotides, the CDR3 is TGTGCCAGCAGCCAAGGAGGGCCCGGGACTGAAGCTTTCTTT.

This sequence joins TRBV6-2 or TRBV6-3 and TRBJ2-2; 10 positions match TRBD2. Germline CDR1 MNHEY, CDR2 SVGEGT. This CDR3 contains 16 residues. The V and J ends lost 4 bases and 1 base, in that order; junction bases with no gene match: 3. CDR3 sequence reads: CASSSWTSGNTGELFF. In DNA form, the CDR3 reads TGTGCCAGCAGTTCCTGGACTAGCGGGAACACCGGGGAGCTGTTTTTT.

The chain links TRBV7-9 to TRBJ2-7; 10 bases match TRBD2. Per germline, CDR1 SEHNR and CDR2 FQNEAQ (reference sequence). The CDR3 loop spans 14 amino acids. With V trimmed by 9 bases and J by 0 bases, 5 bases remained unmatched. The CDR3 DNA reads TGTGCCAGTGAAGCGGGAGGGGACTCCTACGAGCAGTACTTC. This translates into CASEAGGDSYEQYF.

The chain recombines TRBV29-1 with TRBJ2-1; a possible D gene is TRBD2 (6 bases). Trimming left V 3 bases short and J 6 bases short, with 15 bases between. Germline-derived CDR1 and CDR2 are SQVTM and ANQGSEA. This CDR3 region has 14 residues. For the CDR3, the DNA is TGCAGCGTTGAGAGTCTAGCGTTGGTCAATGAGCAGTTCTTC. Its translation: CSVESLALVNEQFF.

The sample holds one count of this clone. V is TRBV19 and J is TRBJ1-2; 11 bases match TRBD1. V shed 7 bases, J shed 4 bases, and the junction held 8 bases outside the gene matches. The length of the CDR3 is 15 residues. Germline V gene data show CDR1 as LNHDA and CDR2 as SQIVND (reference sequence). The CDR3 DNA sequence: TGTGCCAGTATAATGCCTGGGACAGGGGGCTATGGCTACACCTTC. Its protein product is CASIMPGTGGYGYTF.

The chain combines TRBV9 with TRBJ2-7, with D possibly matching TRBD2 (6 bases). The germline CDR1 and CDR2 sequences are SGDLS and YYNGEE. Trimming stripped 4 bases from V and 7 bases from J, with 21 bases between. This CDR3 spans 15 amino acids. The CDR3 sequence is CASSPPFAGILEQYF. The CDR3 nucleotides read TGTGCCAGCAGCCCCCCGTTTGCGGGAATTTTAGAGCAGTACTTC.

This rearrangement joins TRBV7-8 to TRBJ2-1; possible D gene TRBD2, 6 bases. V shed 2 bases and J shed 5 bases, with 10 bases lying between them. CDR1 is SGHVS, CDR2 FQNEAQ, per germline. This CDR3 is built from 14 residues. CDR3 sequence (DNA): TGTGCCAGCAGCTTACGACTAGTTCACAATGAGCAGTTCTTC. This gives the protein CASSLRLVHNEQFF.

CDR3 DNA sequence: TGTGCCACCAGTGATTTGGTCCCCGGGAGTCACGAGCAGTACTTC. Its protein is CATSDLVPGSHEQYF. The J gene is TRBJ2-7, the V gene TRBV24-1, with D possibly matching TRBD2 (6 bases). V shed 0 bases and J shed 5 bases, with 13 bases lying between them. This CDR3 has 15 amino acids. Per the germline V gene, CDR1 is KGHDR and CDR2 is SFDVKD.

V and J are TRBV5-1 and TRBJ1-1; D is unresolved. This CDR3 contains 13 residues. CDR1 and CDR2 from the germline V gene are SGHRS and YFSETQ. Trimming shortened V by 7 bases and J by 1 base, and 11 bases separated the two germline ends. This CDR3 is CASRSTGNTEAFF. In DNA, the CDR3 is TGCGCCAGCCGATCGACGGGGAACACTGAAGCTTTCTTT.

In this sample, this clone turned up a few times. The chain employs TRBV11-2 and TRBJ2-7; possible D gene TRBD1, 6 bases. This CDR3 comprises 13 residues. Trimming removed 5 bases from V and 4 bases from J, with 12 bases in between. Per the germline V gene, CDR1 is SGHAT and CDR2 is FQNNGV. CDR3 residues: CASSRLTGYEQYF. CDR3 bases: TGTGCCAGCAGCCGACTGACAGGATACGAGCAGTACTTC.

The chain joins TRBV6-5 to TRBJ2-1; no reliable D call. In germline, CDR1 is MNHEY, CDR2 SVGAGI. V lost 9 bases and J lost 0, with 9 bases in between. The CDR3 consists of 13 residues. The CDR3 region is CARPFSSYNEQFF. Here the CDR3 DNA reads TGTGCCAGACCTTTCAGCTCCTACAATGAGCAGTTCTTC.

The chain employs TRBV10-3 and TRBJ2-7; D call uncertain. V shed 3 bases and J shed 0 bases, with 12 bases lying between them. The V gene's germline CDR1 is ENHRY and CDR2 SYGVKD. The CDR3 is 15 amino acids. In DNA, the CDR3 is TGTGCCATCAGTGACCTCAACTACCGCTCCTACGAGCAGTACTTC. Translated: CAISDLNYRSYEQYF.

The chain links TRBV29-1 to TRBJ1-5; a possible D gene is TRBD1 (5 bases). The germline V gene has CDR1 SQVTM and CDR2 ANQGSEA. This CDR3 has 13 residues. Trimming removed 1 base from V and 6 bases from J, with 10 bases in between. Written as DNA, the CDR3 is TGCAGCGTTGAAGGGGGGGTAGGTCAGCCCCAGCATTTT. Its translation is CSVEGGVGQPQHF.

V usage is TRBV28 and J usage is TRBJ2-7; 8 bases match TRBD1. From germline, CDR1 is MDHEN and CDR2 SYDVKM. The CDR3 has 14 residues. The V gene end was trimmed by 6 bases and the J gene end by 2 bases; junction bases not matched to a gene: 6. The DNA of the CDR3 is TGTGCCAGCAGCCCCCCAGGGGGCCCCTACGAGCAGTACTTC. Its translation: CASSPPGGPYEQYF.

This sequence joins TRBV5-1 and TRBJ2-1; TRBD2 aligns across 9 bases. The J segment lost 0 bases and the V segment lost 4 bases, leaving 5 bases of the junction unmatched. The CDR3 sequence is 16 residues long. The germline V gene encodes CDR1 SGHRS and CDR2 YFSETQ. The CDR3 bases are TGCGCCAGCAGCCCGGGACTAGCAGGCTCCTACAATGAGCAGTTCTTC. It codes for CASSPGLAGSYNEQFF.

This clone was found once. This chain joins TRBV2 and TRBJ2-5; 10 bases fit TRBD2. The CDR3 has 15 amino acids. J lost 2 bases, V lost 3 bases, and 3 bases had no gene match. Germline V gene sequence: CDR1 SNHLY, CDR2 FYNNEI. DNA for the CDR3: TGTGCCAGCAGTGAGCGGACTAGCGGTCAAGAGACCCAGTACTTC. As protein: CASSERTSGQETQYF.

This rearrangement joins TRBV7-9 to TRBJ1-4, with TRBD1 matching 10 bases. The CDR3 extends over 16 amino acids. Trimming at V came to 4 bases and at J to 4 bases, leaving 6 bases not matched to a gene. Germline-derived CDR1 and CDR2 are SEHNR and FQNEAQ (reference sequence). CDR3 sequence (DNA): TGTGCCAGCAGCTCGGGACAGGGGAGGATTAATGAAAAACTGTTTTTT. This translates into CASSSGQGRINEKLFF. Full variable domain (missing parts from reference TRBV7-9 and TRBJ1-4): DTGVSQNPRHKITKRGQNVTFRCDPISEHNRLYWYRQTLGQGPEFLTYFQNEAQLEKSRLLSDRFSAERPKGSFSTLEIQRTEQGDSAMYLCASSSGQGRINEKLFFGSGTQLSVL.

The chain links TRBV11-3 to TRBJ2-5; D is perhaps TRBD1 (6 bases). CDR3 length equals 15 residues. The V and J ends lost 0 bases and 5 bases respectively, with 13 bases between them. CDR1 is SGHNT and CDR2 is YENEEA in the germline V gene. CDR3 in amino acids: CASSLDRGEGETQYF. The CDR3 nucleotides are TGTGCCAGCAGCTTAGACAGGGGCGAAGGGGAGACCCAGTACTTC.